This TCR beta chain was obtained from a study of cytomegalovirus exposure and HLA in healthy donors. Amplification used 60 Vbeta primers and 13 Jbeta primers. Only in-frame clones appear in the TCRdb table, and some are missing; sequencing was by immunoSEQ multiplex PCR. The sample includes roughly 130,000 clones, approximately 84% of them seen just once. Findings and limits, study-wide: The study labeled around 160 TCR beta chains cytomegalovirus-associated. Across donors, sequencing depth was assumed by presence/absence analyses to be roughly uniform. Later on, analysis showed that most CMV-associated TCR beta chains appeared to be HLA-restricted.

The CDR3 covers 17 residues. V was clipped by 10 bases and J by 0 bases, with 22 bases between them. Germline CDR1 SGHVS, CDR2 FQNEAQ. Details on this clone: Its target is unknown.

The chain links TRBV7-8 to TRBJ2-1; perhaps TRBD2 as D (6 bases). The specimen sequenced was PBMCs. The clonotype originates from a boy aged 2 to 10 in good health and CMV-seronegative. CDR3 region: CATVNRGSLLSYNEQFF. The CDR3 nucleotides are TGTGCCACGGTGAATCGGGGGTCCCTCCTCTCCTACAATGAGCAGTTCTTC.